Listed here are 14 T cell receptor beta chains from one sample, sequenced in a study of T cell responses to AZD1222 COVID-19 vaccine. Produced via immunoSEQ multiplex PCR; TCRdb's table is partial and in-frame only. The sample includes some 150,000 clones, more than 90% seen only once; the top ten take roughly 3.4%. This specimen was peripheral blood, taken 28 days after the second AZD1222 dose. The receptors come from an adult who received the AZD1222 COVID-19 vaccine.

The rearrangement links TRBV10-2 to TRBJ1-2; D may be TRBD1 (6 bases). V lost 6 bases to trimming and J lost 6 bases, with 11 bases between them. There are 12 residues in the CDR3. Germline-derived CDR1 and CDR2 are WSHSY and SAAADI. Here the CDR3 reads CASSQGSNGYTF. DNA for the CDR3: TGCGCCAGCAGCCAGGGGAGTAATGGCTACACCTTC.

V gene TRBV2 combines with J gene TRBJ2-1; no clear D. The CDR3 totals 15 residues. Germline V gene sequence: CDR1 SNHLY, CDR2 FYNNEI. With 1 base removed from V and 0 bases from J, the gap between germline ends came to 7 bases. The CDR3 here is CASSEGAYSYNEQFF. In nucleotides, the CDR3 is TGTGCCAGCAGTGAAGGAGCCTACTCCTACAATGAGCAGTTCTTC.

The chain joins TRBV9 to TRBJ2-5, with a weak D call TRBD2 (5 bases). The CDR3 contains 17 residues. V was shortened by 0 bases and J by 2 bases, with 17 bases between the two germline ends. Germline loops: CDR1 SGDLS, CDR2 YYNGEE. CDR3 nucleotides: TGTGCCAGCAGCGTAGGAGGGTCGGACGGAGAGCAAGAGACCCAGTACTTC. Translating it yields CASSVGGSDGEQETQYF.

The genes are TRBV2 and TRBJ1-3, with D hard to call. Germline lookup yields CDR1 SNHLY and CDR2 FYNNEI. CDR3 length equals 12 residues. The V end was cut by 2 bases, the J end by 4 bases, with 3 bases between. In nucleotides, the CDR3 is TGTGCCAGCAGTGAACAGGGAAACACCATATATTTT. The encoded protein is CASSEQGNTIYF.

The CDR3 region has the DNA TGTGCCAGCAGTTACGTTCCCGGGAACTCCTACAATGAGCAGTTCTTC. Protein sequence: CASSYVPGNSYNEQFF. The V and J genes are TRBV6-5 and TRBJ2-1, with D perhaps matching TRBD2 (5 bases). The length of the CDR3 is 16 residues. Per the germline V gene, CDR1 is MNHEY and CDR2 is SVGAGI. The V end lost 2 bases, the J end lost 0 bases, and 11 bases lay between the germline ends.

V and J are TRBV29-1 and TRBJ2-7; D is possibly TRBD1 or TRBD2 (6 bases each). Germline values: CDR1 SQVTM, CDR2 ANQGSEA. V lost 5 bases, J lost 2 bases, and 10 bases lay in between. The CDR3 has 12 residues. CDR3 sequence reads: CSVPGAAYEQYF. CDR3 nucleotide sequence: TGCAGCGTTCCGGGGGCTGCCTACGAGCAGTACTTC.

In this sample, this clone turned up once. The V call is TRBV6-2 or TRBV6-3, the J call TRBJ1-1; weak D call: TRBD1 (5 bases). The V end lost 3 bases, the J end lost 2 bases, and 16 bases lay between the germline ends. The CDR3 is 16 residues long. The germline V gene encodes CDR1 MNHEY and CDR2 SVGEGT. As DNA, the CDR3 is TGTGCCAGCAGTTATAGTGGCAGGGAGATTAACACTGAAGCTTTCTTT. Protein product: CASSYSGREINTEAFF.

In this sample, this clone turned up a few times. The chain employs TRBV19 and TRBJ1-2, with 8 positions matching TRBD1. Germline V gene sequence: CDR1 LNHDA, CDR2 SQIVND (reference sequence). CDR3 size: 17 residues. The J segment lost 3 bases and the V segment lost 1 base, leaving 10 bases of the junction unmatched. Here the CDR3 reads CASSIGFRGREHYGYTF. CDR3 in DNA: TGTGCCAGTAGTATAGGGTTCAGGGGGCGAGAACACTATGGCTACACCTTC.

The genes are TRBV28 and TRBJ2-7; D is uncertain. The CDR3 consists of 13 residues. The ends were cut back, 5 bases at V and 2 bases at J, with 10 bases in the middle. Germline V gene sequence: CDR1 MDHEN, CDR2 SYDVKM. Here the CDR3 reads CASSLGLAYEQYF. Here the CDR3 DNA reads TGTGCCAGCAGTCTCGGTTTAGCCTACGAGCAGTACTTC. The complete variable domain, with remaining parts taken from reference TRBV28 and TRBJ2-7, reads DVKVTQSSRYLVKRTGEKVFLECVQDMDHENMFWYRQDPGLGLRLIYFSYDVKMKEKGDIPEGYSVSREKKERFSLILESASTNQTSMYLCASSLGLAYEQYFGPGTRLTVT.

This chain connects TRBV7-9 to TRBJ2-4; D tentatively fits TRBD1 or TRBD2 (7 bases each). CDR3 size: 15 residues. V was pared by 2 bases and J by 8 bases, with 16 bases between. Germline V gives CDR1 SEHNR, CDR2 FQNEAQ (reference sequence). CDR3 sequence (DNA): TGTGCCAGCAGCTTATCGGTTTCAGGGGGGGACATTCAGTACTTC. Protein sequence: CASSLSVSGGDIQYF.

The chain recombines TRBV5-1 with TRBJ2-3; 7 nucleotides match TRBD1. The germline V gene has CDR1 SGHRS and CDR2 YFSETQ. The V gene end was trimmed by 3 bases and the J gene end by 10 bases; junction bases not matched to a gene: 11. This CDR3 has 14 amino acids. CDR3 region: CASSSDPQGLSQYF. The CDR3 region has the DNA TGCGCCAGCAGCTCCGACCCACAGGGGTTATCGCAGTATTTT. Full variable domain (remainder filled in from reference TRBV5-1 and TRBJ2-3): KAGVTQTPRYLIKTRGQQVTLSCSPISGHRSVSWYQQTPGQGLQFLFEYFSETQRNKGNFPGRFSGRQFSNSRSEMNVSTLELGDSALYLCASSSDPQGLSQYFGPGTRLTVL.

This chain uses TRBV10-1 with TRBJ2-7, with D possibly TRBD2 on 5 matching bases. The germline V and J ends were trimmed by 4 bases and 12 bases, with 16 bases remaining between them. This CDR3 is built from 12 residues. The germline CDR1 and CDR2 sequences are WNHNN and SYGVQD (reference sequence). CDR3 coding DNA: TGCGCCAGCAGTGTCGACGGGAAGGGTTTGTACTTC. Amino acids: CASSVDGKGLYF.

The rearrangement links TRBV5-1 to TRBJ2-1, with 12 nucleotides matching TRBD2. V lost 0 bases and J lost 8; bases outside the gene matches: 9. The CDR3 extends over 17 amino acids. Germline V gene lookup returns CDR1 SGHRS and CDR2 YFSETQ. The CDR3 here is CASSLAFPSGRAHEQFF. The CDR3 DNA follows: TGCGCCAGCAGCTTGGCCTTCCCTAGCGGGAGGGCCCATGAGCAGTTCTTC.

The chain uses TRBV7-9 and TRBJ1-1; D ambiguous. This CDR3 has 18 amino acids. Trimming removed 0 bases from V and 2 bases from J, with 19 bases in between. The V gene's germline CDR1 is SEHNR and CDR2 FQNEAQ (reference sequence). The CDR3 bases are TGTGCCAGCAGCTTAGCGCTGGCAGCACCGACTTACAACACTGAAGCTTTCTTT. Protein sequence: CASSLALAAPTYNTEAFF. Together with reference TRBV7-9 and TRBJ1-1, the CDR3 gives the full variable domain: DTGVSQNPRHKITKRGQNVTFRCDPISEHNRLYWYRQTLGQGPEFLTYFQNEAQLEKSRLLSDRFSAERPKGSFSTLEIQRTEQGDSAMYLCASSLALAAPTYNTEAFFGQGTRLTVV.